Listed below are T cell receptor beta chains from one sample, sequenced in a study of blood T cell repertoires in COVID-19. This table comes from immunoSEQ multiplex PCR, and its TCRdb copy is limited to in-frame clones, with some not included. The sample includes approximately 200,000 clones, roughly 84% seen only once; the top ten take roughly 7.2%. The specimen was PBMCs or T cells enriched from blood (not recorded which). The receptors stem from a man between 25 and 39 years old in a cohort exposed to, infected with or recovered from COVID-19 (not recorded which). Both conserved end residues are part of each CDR3. The order of the fields is J gene, D gene, V gene, clone size, CDR3 DNA, CDR3 protein. D genes are given only for firm matches. The size field is filled for only some rows; it gives once, few, many or a size class.

J: TRBJ2-1
D: TRBD2
V: TRBV9
size: NA
DNA: TGTGCCAGCAGCGTAGGTAGCGGGAGGGTCGCCTACAATGAGCAGTTCTTC
CDR3: CASSVGSGRVAYNEQFF

J: TRBJ2-2
D: NA
V: TRBV29-1
size: NA
DNA: TGCAGCGTTGGGGCGGGGATGGGGACCGGGGAGCTGTTTTTT
CDR3: CSVGAGMGTGELFF

J: TRBJ2-1
D: NA
V: TRBV11-2
size: once
DNA: TGTGCCAGCAGCCGCATACAGGGCAGCTCCTACAATGAGCAGTTCTTC
CDR3: CASSRIQGSSYNEQFF

J: TRBJ1-6
D: NA
V: TRBV21-1
size: NA
DNA: TGTGCCAGCAGCAAACGTTTCTCAGGTTCACCCCTCCACTTT
CDR3: CASSKRFSGSPLHF

J: TRBJ2-7
D: NA
V: TRBV27
size: NA
DNA: TGTGCCAGCACCCCGGTCCCCGGGTACGAGCAGTACTTC
CDR3: CASTPVPGYEQYF

J: TRBJ1-2
D: NA
V: TRBV28
size: once
DNA: TGTGCCAGCAGATCGACGACGGAGGACAACTATGGCTACACCTTC
CDR3: CASRSTTEDNYGYTF

J: TRBJ2-3
D: NA
V: TRBV25-1
size: NA
DNA: TGTGCCAGCAGTGAACGGAGGGGTAGCACAGATACGCAGTATTTT
CDR3: CASSERRGSTDTQYF

J: TRBJ1-1
D: NA
V: TRBV18
size: NA
DNA: TGTGCCTCCTCGGGGAAAACTAACACTGAAGCTTTCTTT
CDR3: CASSGKTNTEAFF

J: TRBJ2-3
D: NA
V: TRBV5-1
size: NA
DNA: TGCGCCAGCAGCCCCCTGCAGGGCTTCAACACAGATACGCAGTATTTT
CDR3: CASSPLQGFNTDTQYF

J: TRBJ1-5
D: NA
V: TRBV28
size: NA
DNA: TGTGCCAGCAGTCCTCTAACAGGGTCTGGGCAGCCCCAGCATTTT
CDR3: CASSPLTGSGQPQHF

J: TRBJ2-4
D: NA
V: TRBV12-3/TRBV12-4
size: NA
DNA: TGTGCCAGCAGTTTCGGTGCGCACATTCAGTACTTC
CDR3: CASSFGAHIQYF

J: TRBJ1-6
D: NA
V: TRBV5-8
size: NA
DNA: TGTGCCAGCAGCTTGAGAGGAGGACCCCTCCACTTT
CDR3: CASSLRGGPLHF

J: TRBJ1-6
D: NA
V: TRBV28
size: NA
DNA: TGTGCCAGCAGTTTGGCACAGCATAATTCACCCCTCCACTTT
CDR3: CASSLAQHNSPLHF

J: TRBJ1-2
D: TRBD1
V: TRBV5-1
size: NA
DNA: TGCGCCAGCACCCTGGGATCAGGGGGCGATGGCTACACCTTC
CDR3: CASTLGSGGDGYTF

J: TRBJ1-1
D: TRBD1
V: TRBV7-9
size: NA
DNA: TGTGCCAGCAGCCATAAACCAATAGGACAGGTTATTGAAGCTTTCTTT
CDR3: CASSHKPIGQVIEAFF

J: TRBJ1-1
D: NA
V: TRBV20-1
size: NA
DNA: TGCAGTGCTAGTTTAGCGGTTTCCACTGAAGCTTTCTTT
CDR3: CSASLAVSTEAFF

J: TRBJ2-7
D: TRBD2
V: TRBV2
size: NA
DNA: TGTGCCAGCAGTAAAGTTTCGGGACTAGCGGGAACCTACGAGCAGTACTTC
CDR3: CASSKVSGLAGTYEQYF

J: TRBJ2-7
D: NA
V: TRBV7-9
size: NA
DNA: TGTGCCAGCAGCTCAGGGGCTAACCCCTACGAGCAGTACTTC
CDR3: CASSSGANPYEQYF

J: TRBJ2-1
D: NA
V: TRBV7-7
size: NA
DNA: TGTGCTAGCAGCTCAGCAGCCGGGACTGCCTACAATGAGCAGTTCTTC
CDR3: CASSSAAGTAYNEQFF

J: TRBJ1-2
D: NA
V: TRBV3-1/TRBV3-2
size: NA
DNA: TGTGCCAGCAGCCAAGATCTTCGAGGGTCGTATGGCTACACCTTC
CDR3: CASSQDLRGSYGYTF

J: TRBJ2-5
D: TRBD1
V: TRBV6-5
size: NA
DNA: TGTGCCAGCAGCGTGTTAACAGGGGTAGGAGAGACCCAGTACTTC
CDR3: CASSVLTGVGETQYF

J: TRBJ2-5
D: TRBD2
V: TRBV5-1
size: NA
DNA: TGCGCCAGCAGCTTGGCCGTGGGAGGGGAGACCCAGTACTTC
CDR3: CASSLAVGGETQYF

J: TRBJ2-7
D: TRBD2
V: TRBV7-9
size: NA
DNA: TGTGCCATCAGGACTAGCGGGGTCAGCTCCTACGAGCAGTACTTC
CDR3: CAIRTSGVSSYEQYF